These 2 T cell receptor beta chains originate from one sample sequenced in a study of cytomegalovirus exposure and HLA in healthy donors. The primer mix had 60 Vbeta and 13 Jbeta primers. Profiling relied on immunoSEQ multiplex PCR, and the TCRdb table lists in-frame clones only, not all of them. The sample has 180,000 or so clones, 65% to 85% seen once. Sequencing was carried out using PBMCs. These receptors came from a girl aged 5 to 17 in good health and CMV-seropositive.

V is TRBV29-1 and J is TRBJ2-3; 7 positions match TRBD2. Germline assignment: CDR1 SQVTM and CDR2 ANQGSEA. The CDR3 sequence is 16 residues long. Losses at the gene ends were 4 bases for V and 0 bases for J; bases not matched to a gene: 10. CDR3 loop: CSVAKLAGLSTDTQYF. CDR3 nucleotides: TGCAGCGTTGCGAAGTTAGCGGGCCTGAGCACAGATACGCAGTATTTT.

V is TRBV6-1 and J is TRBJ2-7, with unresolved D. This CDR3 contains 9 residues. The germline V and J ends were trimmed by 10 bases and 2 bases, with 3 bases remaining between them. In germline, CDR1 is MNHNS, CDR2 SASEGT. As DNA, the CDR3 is TGTGCCACCGCCTACGAGCAGTACTTC. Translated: CATAYEQYF.